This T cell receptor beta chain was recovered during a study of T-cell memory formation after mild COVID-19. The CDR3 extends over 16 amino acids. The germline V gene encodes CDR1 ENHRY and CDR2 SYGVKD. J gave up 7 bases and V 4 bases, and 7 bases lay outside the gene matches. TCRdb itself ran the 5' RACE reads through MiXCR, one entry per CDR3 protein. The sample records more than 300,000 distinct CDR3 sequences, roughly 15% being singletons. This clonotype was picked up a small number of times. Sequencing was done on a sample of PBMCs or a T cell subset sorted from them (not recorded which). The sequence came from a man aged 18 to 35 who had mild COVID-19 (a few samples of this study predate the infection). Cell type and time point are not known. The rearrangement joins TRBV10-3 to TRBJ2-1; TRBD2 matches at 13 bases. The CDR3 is CAISGSTSGGANEQFF. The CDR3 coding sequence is TGTGCCATCAGTGGTTCCACTAGCGGGGGGGCAAATGAGCAGTTCTTC.